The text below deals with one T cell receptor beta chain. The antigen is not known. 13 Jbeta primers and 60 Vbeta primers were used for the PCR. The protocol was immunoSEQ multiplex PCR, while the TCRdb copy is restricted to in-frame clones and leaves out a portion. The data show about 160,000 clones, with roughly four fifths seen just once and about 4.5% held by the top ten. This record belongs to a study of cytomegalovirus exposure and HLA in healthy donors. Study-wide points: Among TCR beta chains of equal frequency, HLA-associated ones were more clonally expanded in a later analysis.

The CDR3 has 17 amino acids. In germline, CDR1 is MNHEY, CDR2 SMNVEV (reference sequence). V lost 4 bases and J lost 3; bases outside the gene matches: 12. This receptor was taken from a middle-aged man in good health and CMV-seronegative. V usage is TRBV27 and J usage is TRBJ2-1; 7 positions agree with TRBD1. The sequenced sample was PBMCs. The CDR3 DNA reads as TGTGCCAGCAGTTCTGGGACAGCCGTTAATGGCTACAATGAGCAGTTCTTC. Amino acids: CASSSGTAVNGYNEQFF.